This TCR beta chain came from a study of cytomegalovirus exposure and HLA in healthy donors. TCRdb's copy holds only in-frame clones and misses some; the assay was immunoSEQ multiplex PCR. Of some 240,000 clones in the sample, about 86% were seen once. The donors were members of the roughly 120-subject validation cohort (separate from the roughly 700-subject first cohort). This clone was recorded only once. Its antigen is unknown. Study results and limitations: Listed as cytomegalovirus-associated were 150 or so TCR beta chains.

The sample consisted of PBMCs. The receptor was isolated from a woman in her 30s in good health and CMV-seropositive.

In DNA form, the CDR3 reads TGTGCCAGCAGCTTAGGACAGCCCACCGGGGAGCTGTTTTTT. The encoded protein is CASSLGQPTGELFF. V gene TRBV7-9 combines with J gene TRBJ2-2; a weak D match, TRBD1 (5 bases). CDR1 and CDR2 from the germline V gene are SEHNR and FQNEAQ (reference sequence). There are 14 residues in the CDR3. The ends were cut back, 1 base at V and 4 bases at J, with 7 bases in the middle.